These 30 T cell receptor beta chains originate from one sample sequenced in a study of cytomegalovirus exposure and HLA in healthy donors. The PCR contained 60 Vbeta and 13 Jbeta primers. TCRdb's copy holds only in-frame clones and misses some; the assay was immunoSEQ multiplex PCR. The sample holds over 50,000 clones, approximately 71% seen once. Sequences were obtained from PBMCs. The receptor source for this set is a man between 35 and 55 years old in good health and CMV-seropositive.

J is TRBJ1-1 and V is TRBV10-3; D unclear. Germline V CDR1 and CDR2: ENHRY, SYGVKD. Trimming removed 4 bases from V and 1 base from J, with 10 bases in between. The CDR3 is 14 residues long. The CDR3 spells CAISAQGGNTEAFF. Here the CDR3 DNA reads TGTGCCATCAGTGCCCAAGGCGGGAACACTGAAGCTTTCTTT.

The genes are TRBV15 and TRBJ1-6; perhaps TRBD1 as D (5 bases). The germline V and J ends were trimmed by 0 bases and 8 bases, with 14 bases remaining between them. Germline assignment: CDR1 LNHNV and CDR2 YYDKDF (reference sequence). The CDR3 is made up of 16 amino acids. CDR3 DNA sequence: TGTGCCACCAGCAGAGAGGGCAGGGTGGGCGATTCACCCCTCCACTTT. It encodes CATSREGRVGDSPLHF.

This chain joins TRBV5-4 and TRBJ2-7; a possible D gene is TRBD2 (5 bases). CDR3 length equals 12 residues. The V gene's germline CDR1 is SGHNT and CDR2 YYREEE (reference sequence). CDR3 DNA: TGTTCTTCAAACGGGGAATCCTACGAGCAGTACTTC. Its translation is CSSNGESYEQYF.

The chain employs TRBV5-1 and TRBJ2-5; no clear D gene. CDR3 size: 14 residues. Looked up from germline, CDR1 is SGHRS and CDR2 is YFSETQ. The ends were cut back, 5 bases at V and 2 bases at J, with 13 bases in the middle. DNA of the CDR3: TGCGCCAGCAGTTCATTCGACTCTCAAGAGACCCAGTACTTC. Translation: CASSSFDSQETQYF.

The CDR3 here is CASSPEAGTTEAFF. The CDR3 DNA sequence: TGTGCCAGCTCACCGGAGGCGGGGACCACTGAAGCTTTCTTT. The chain employs TRBV18 and TRBJ1-1; D might be TRBD1 (5 bases). Germline values: CDR1 KGHSH, CDR2 LQKENI. The germline V and J ends were trimmed by 3 bases and 4 bases, with 12 bases remaining between them. This CDR3 has 14 residues.

CDR3 sequence: CAISEFPPRQGVNTGGYTF. CDR3 coding DNA: TGTGCCATCAGTGAGTTCCCCCCGAGACAGGGGGTTAACACAGGTGGCTACACCTTC. The gene calls are TRBV10-3 and TRBJ1-2; 9 nucleotides line up with TRBD1. The CDR3 runs 19 residues. From germline, CDR1 is ENHRY and CDR2 SYGVKD. The junction had 19 bases not matched to a gene; V was cut back by 1 base and J by 7 bases.

This chain joins TRBV5-6 and TRBJ2-7; 11 positions agree with TRBD1. The CDR3 spans 16 residues. CDR1 SGHDT and CDR2 YYEEEE come from the germline V gene. Unmatched junction bases numbered 6, after V lost 2 bases and J lost 2 bases. CDR3 region: CASSFGTGGLTYEQYF. The CDR3 coding sequence is TGTGCCAGCAGCTTCGGGACAGGGGGTTTGACCTACGAGCAGTACTTC.

CDR3 in DNA: TGTGCCAGCAGCCCGCAACACAGGGGATCGGATGGCTACACCTTC. This translates into CASSPQHRGSDGYTF. The V gene is TRBV2, the J gene TRBJ1-2; 7 bases map to TRBD1. The CDR3 length is 15 residues. CDR1 and CDR2 (germline): SNHLY, FYNNEI. V shed 6 bases and J 6 bases; nucleotides not matched to a gene: 13.

The chain carries TRBV7-8 and TRBJ2-2; 9 bases line up with TRBD1. The CDR3 totals 15 residues. V shed 6 bases, J shed 5 bases, and the junction held 7 bases outside the gene matches. CDR1 is SGHVS and CDR2 is FQNEAQ in the germline V gene. The CDR3 sequence: CASRSRDRDTGELFF. DNA of the CDR3: TGTGCCAGCAGGAGCCGGGACAGGGATACCGGGGAGCTGTTTTTT. Full variable domain (outside the CDR3, taken from reference TRBV7-8 and TRBJ2-2): GAGVSQSPRYKVAKRGQDVALRCDPISGHVSLFWYQQALGQGPEFLTYFQNEAQLDKSGLPSDRFFAERPEGSVSTLKIQRTQQEDSAVYLCASRSRDRDTGELFFGEGSRLTVL.

The genes are TRBV19 and TRBJ2-3; TRBD2 aligns across 7 bases. The V gene end was trimmed by 3 bases and the J gene end by 2 bases; junction bases not matched to a gene: 5. The germline V gene has CDR1 LNHDA and CDR2 SQIVND (reference sequence). The CDR3 is made up of 15 amino acids. The CDR3, as DNA: TGTGCCAGTAGTATCCCCAGCGGGATCACAGATACGCAGTATTTT. Its protein product is CASSIPSGITDTQYF.

Here the CDR3 DNA reads TGTGCCAGCAGCTTTAAACAGGGATTGGAGACCCAGTACTTC. Its translation: CASSFKQGLETQYF. The chain combines TRBV7-9 with TRBJ2-5, with TRBD1 as a possible D gene (6 bases). The germline gives CDR1 SEHNR, CDR2 FQNEAQ (reference sequence). Trimming removed 3 bases from V and 5 bases from J, with 13 bases in between. The CDR3 runs 14 residues.

V gene TRBV27 combines with J gene TRBJ1-2; 7 positions match TRBD1. Germline CDR1 is MNHEY and CDR2 is SMNVEV (reference sequence). V dropped 0 bases and J dropped 4; count of bases not matched to a gene: 8. The CDR3 is made up of 16 amino acids. CDR3: CASSLSHRGTAYGYTF. The CDR3 DNA reads TGTGCCAGCAGTTTATCCCATCGAGGGACAGCCTATGGCTACACCTTC.

CDR3 sequence (DNA): TGCGCCAGCAGCCCAGAGCGGGGTAGCACAGATACGCAGTATTTT. It translates to CASSPERGSTDTQYF. This chain connects TRBV5-1 to TRBJ2-3; 7 nucleotides agree with TRBD2. Germline loops: CDR1 SGHRS, CDR2 YFSETQ. The CDR3 has 15 residues. The ends lost 4 bases at V and 0 bases at J; junction bases unmatched: 5.

This clone was counted only a few times. This chain uses TRBV19 with TRBJ1-1; 7 bases align to TRBD1. From germline, CDR1 is LNHDA and CDR2 SQIVND (reference sequence). CDR3 length: 14 residues. The J segment lost 6 bases and the V segment lost 7 bases, leaving 11 bases of the junction unmatched. The CDR3 loop reads CASIKTGSKPEAFF. In DNA, the CDR3 is TGTGCCAGTATTAAGACAGGGTCGAAGCCTGAAGCTTTCTTT.

V and J are TRBV6-5 and TRBJ1-1, with a tentative D call TRBD1 (5 bases). The germline gives CDR1 MNHEY, CDR2 SVGAGI. Trimming cost V 4 bases and J 11 bases, with 17 bases left between them. This CDR3 has 13 residues. CDR3: CASSSRGSGRAFF. CDR3 nucleotide sequence: TGTGCCAGCAGTTCCCGGGGGTCGGGGAGGGCTTTCTTT.

The genes are TRBV7-2 and TRBJ2-1; D is undetermined. CDR3 length: 14 amino acids. The germline V gene has CDR1 SGHTA and CDR2 FQGNSA. Trimming cost V 1 base and J 6 bases, with 10 bases left between them. The CDR3 DNA reads as TGTGCCAGCAGCTTAGTATCGTCCCCCAATGAGCAGTTCTTC. This codes for CASSLVSSPNEQFF.

V gene TRBV6-1 combines with J gene TRBJ1-1, with 7 bases aligning to TRBD1. This CDR3 has 14 residues. V gave up 4 bases and J gave up 3 bases; unmatched junction bases: 5. Germline V lookup: CDR1 MNHNS, CDR2 SASEGT. CDR3 sequence reads: CASSGQGKDTEAFF. CDR3 bases: TGTGCCAGCAGTGGACAGGGAAAGGACACTGAAGCTTTCTTT.

The chain has TRBV6-5 and TRBJ1-5; weak D call: TRBD1 (5 bases). Germline V gene data show CDR1 as MNHEY and CDR2 as SVGAGI. This CDR3 contains 13 residues. V lost 9 bases, J lost 4 bases, and 13 bases lay in between. CDR3 bases: TGTGCCAGATTGGGACGGGGGAATCAGCCCCAGCATTTT. Its translation: CARLGRGNQPQHF.

The gene calls are TRBV6-8 and TRBJ1-4; no clear D. Per the germline V gene, CDR1 is MNHGY and CDR2 is SAAAGT. V was cut by 4 bases and J by 8 bases, with 14 bases left in between. CDR3 length equals 14 residues. CDR3 in amino acids: CASSCDFLLEKLFF. For the CDR3, the DNA is TGTGCCAGCAGTTGTGATTTCCTACTCGAAAAACTGTTTTTT.

The chain has TRBV7-6 and TRBJ1-3; 7 bases map to TRBD1. The germline V gene encodes CDR1 SGHVS and CDR2 FNYEAQ. V shed 0 bases and J 1 base; nucleotides not matched to a gene: 6. The CDR3 has 17 amino acids. Written as DNA, the CDR3 is TGTGCCAGCAGCTTAGCGCAGGGGGGCGAGTCTGGAAACACCATATATTTT. Protein sequence: CASSLAQGGESGNTIYF.

The chain recombines TRBV9 with TRBJ1-2; 7 nucleotides line up with TRBD1. Trimming cost V 4 bases and J 7 bases; bases outside gene matches: 13. In germline, CDR1 is SGDLS, CDR2 YYNGEE. This CDR3 is built from 15 residues. Here the CDR3 DNA reads TGTGCCAGCAGCTCCCGACAGGGAGGTCAGAGTGGCTACACCTTC. Translated: CASSSRQGGQSGYTF.

This chain's CDR3 is CASTSLYYVGDSPNYGYTF. The CDR3 nucleotides are TGTGCCAGCACAAGTTTATATTATGTGGGGGACAGCCCTAACTATGGCTACACCTTC. The gene calls are TRBV27 and TRBJ1-2; 7 bases match TRBD1. The germline gives CDR1 MNHEY, CDR2 SMNVEV (reference sequence). V lost 7 bases to trimming and J lost 0 bases; unmatched junction nucleotides: 20. CDR3 length: 19 residues.

The genes are TRBV5-1 and TRBJ1-1; D is unclear. The V gene's germline CDR1 is SGHRS and CDR2 YFSETQ. V lost 4 bases and J 2 bases, leaving 12 bases between the germline ends. This CDR3 is built from 14 residues. The CDR3 spells CASSPEGQNTEAFF. The CDR3 region has the DNA TGCGCCAGCAGCCCCGAGGGTCAAAACACTGAAGCTTTCTTT.

The V gene is TRBV13, the J gene TRBJ2-2; possibly TRBD2 for D (7 bases). Germline assignment: CDR1 PRHDT and CDR2 FYEKMQ (reference sequence). The CDR3 covers 15 residues. V was trimmed by 0 bases and J by 8 bases, leaving 13 bases between them. CDR3 sequence reads: CASSLGRGRVGELFF. CDR3 bases: TGTGCCAGCAGCTTAGGGCGGGGGCGAGTAGGGGAGCTGTTTTTT.

This clone occurred once. V is TRBV5-4 and J is TRBJ1-2; D is possibly TRBD1 (6 bases). V lost 5 bases, J lost 1 base, and 18 bases lay in between. There are 16 residues in the CDR3. The germline V gene has CDR1 SGHNT and CDR2 YYREEE (reference sequence). Here the CDR3 DNA reads TGTGCCAGCAGTTCGAGGGACACCCAAAGTAACTATGGCTACACCTTC. Its translation is CASSSRDTQSNYGYTF.

By share of the sample, this clone is medium-sized. The chain links TRBV5-1 to TRBJ2-3, with D tentatively TRBD2 (5 bases). The CDR3 loop spans 13 amino acids. Germline CDR1 reads SGHRS; CDR2 reads YFSETQ. The V gene lost 0 bases and the J gene lost 3 bases, with 5 bases spanning the gap. This CDR3 is CASSLGLTDTQYF. The CDR3 nucleotides read TGCGCCAGCAGCTTGGGACTAACAGATACGCAGTATTTT.

The chain employs TRBV27 and TRBJ2-1; the D gene is possibly TRBD2 (5 bases). CDR1 MNHEY and CDR2 SMNVEV come from the germline V gene (reference sequence). Trimming removed 0 bases at V and 4 bases at J, with 7 bases between. There are 14 residues in the CDR3. In DNA, the CDR3 is TGTGCCAGCAGTTTATCGACGGGATACAATGAGCAGTTCTTC. The encoded protein is CASSLSTGYNEQFF.

The sample holds a few counts of this clone. The rearrangement uses TRBV11-1 and TRBJ2-7; perhaps TRBD2 as D (5 bases). There are 14 residues in the CDR3. CDR1 is SGHAT, CDR2 FQDESV, per germline (reference sequence). The ends were cut back, 0 bases at V and 3 bases at J, with 9 bases in the middle. The CDR3 spells CASSLAGNRYEQYF. The CDR3 DNA sequence: TGTGCCAGCAGCTTAGCCGGGAATCGCTACGAGCAGTACTTC.

The V call is TRBV29-1, the J call TRBJ1-2; TRBD1 agrees at 7 bases. There are 13 residues in the CDR3. CDR1 and CDR2 (germline): SQVTM, ANQGSEA. The V and J ends lost 7 bases and 5 bases, in that order; junction bases with no gene match: 10. The CDR3, as DNA: TGCAGCGCCGAGGGGGCGGGAAGGTATGGCTACACCTTC. Protein sequence: CSAEGAGRYGYTF.

This rearrangement joins TRBV5-1 to TRBJ1-1; TRBD1 matches at 9 bases. Trimming took 2 bases from V and 4 from J; bases not matched to a gene: 6. CDR1 is SGHRS and CDR2 is YFSETQ in the germline V gene. The CDR3 is made up of 15 amino acids. The CDR3 protein is CASSLGTGRGTEAFF. The CDR3 DNA reads as TGCGCCAGCAGCTTAGGGACAGGGCGAGGCACTGAAGCTTTCTTT.